This T cell receptor (beta chain) was obtained from a study of breast tumors, draining lymph nodes, adjacent tissues (dated by TCRdb to the mid-2010s). About the study as a whole: The study compared TCR beta repertoires across tumor, adjacent nontumor tissue and axillary lymph nodes from breast cancer patients. In human breast cancer, the study set out to evaluate how tumor, surrounding tissue and draining lymph node repertoires relate to one another and whether T cells may move between these sites. Results the study describes overall, beyond this receptor: The data were judged consistent with most tumor T cells deriving from the lymph node and then expanding within tumor tissue. In luminal-like breast cancer, tumor and nontumor tissue repertoires resembled each other significantly more than in basal-like breast cancer. Tumors showed preferential V and J gene usage, and their T-cell repertoire diversity fell below that of lymph nodes yet above that of nontumor tissue. The conclusion that tumor T cells originate in lymph nodes was presented as consistent with a hypothesis rather than as directly demonstrated.

At least ten counts were recorded for this clonotype. Its target antigen remains unknown. An end of the junction differs from the germline gene, which may be a read error. The run used an Illumina HiSeq 2000. Multiplex PCR amplification was used to build the TCR beta chain libraries. The amplified TCR beta chain products were analyzed by high-throughput sequencing. TCRdb's own reprocessing of the public reads used fastp at Q25 and MiXCR and kept productive beta chains. When rows share a CDR3 protein, they turn into one entry using the most common DNA and genes. A total of 150,000 to 200,000 distinct CDR3 sequences appear in this sample, roughly a third of them only once. Of the sample, 3.5% to 4.5% falls within the top ten clones. Reading the germline V gene (reference sequence) gives CDR1 SSHAT and CDR2 FNYEAQ. Counted from cysteine to phenylalanine, this CDR3 has 15 amino acids. Only the CDR3 portion is preserved as DNA: 45 bases, with reading frame beginning at the first base.

Lymph node samples were obtained from the axillary draining lymph nodes of breast cancer patients. The TCR was taken from a female donor with breast cancer. Some clones in this sample may be carry-over from other donors' samples. The chain links TRBV7-7 with TRBJ2-5; 7 bases in the middle match TRBD2. Sequencing was carried out using axillary lymph node tissue. The bases read TGTGCTAGCACCCCATCGGGGGGTAAGGGGGAGACCCAGTACTTC. This encodes CASTPSGGKGETQYF.